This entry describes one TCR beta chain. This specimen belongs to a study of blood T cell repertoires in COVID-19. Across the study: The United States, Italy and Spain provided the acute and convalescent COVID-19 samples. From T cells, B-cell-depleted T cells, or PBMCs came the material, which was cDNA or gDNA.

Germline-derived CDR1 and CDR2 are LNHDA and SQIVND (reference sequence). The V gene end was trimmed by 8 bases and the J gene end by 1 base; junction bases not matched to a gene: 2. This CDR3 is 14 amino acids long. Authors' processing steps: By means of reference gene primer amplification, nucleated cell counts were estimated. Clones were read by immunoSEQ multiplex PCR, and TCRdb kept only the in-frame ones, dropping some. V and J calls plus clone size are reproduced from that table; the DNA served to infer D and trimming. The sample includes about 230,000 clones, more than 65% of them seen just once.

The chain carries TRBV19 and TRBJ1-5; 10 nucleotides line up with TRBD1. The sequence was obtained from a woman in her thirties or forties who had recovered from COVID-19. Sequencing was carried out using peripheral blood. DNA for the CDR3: TGTGCCAGTGACAGGGGGCTAAGCAATCAGCCCCAGCATTTT. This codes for CASDRGLSNQPQHF.